Only a few counts were recorded for the clone carrying this TCR beta chain. What it binds is unknown. The V and J ends lost 5 bases and 10 bases, in that order; junction bases with no gene match: 17. CDR1 MNHNS and CDR2 SASEGT come from the germline V gene. The CDR3 covers 16 residues. This entry belongs to a study of cytomegalovirus exposure and HLA in healthy donors. Study results and limitations: What a later analysis reportedly showed was that an Asian-associated ancestry cluster had fewer N-insertions than the roughly 700-donor mean. Through in vitro validation, a few CMV-associated chains were shown to be specific for CMV antigens. Reports credit the classifier with highly specific, highly sensitive diagnosis of cytomegalovirus status. Presence/absence analyses assumed roughly uniform sequencing depth across donors, which may not hold.

It was with 60 Vbeta and 13 Jbeta primers that the PCR ran. Profiled with immunoSEQ multiplex PCR; TCRdb holds only in-frame clones, not every one. The table lists around 140,000 clones, roughly 9.8% of them singletons. The chain combines TRBV6-1 with TRBJ2-1; 7 bases line up with TRBD1. The clonotype originates from a man in his fifties or sixties in good health and CMV-seronegative. The sequenced sample consisted of PBMCs. The CDR3 spells CASSKGTAPGEGEQFF. CDR3 nucleotide sequence: TGTGCCAGCAGTAAAGGGACAGCCCCAGGAGAGGGGGAGCAGTTCTTC.